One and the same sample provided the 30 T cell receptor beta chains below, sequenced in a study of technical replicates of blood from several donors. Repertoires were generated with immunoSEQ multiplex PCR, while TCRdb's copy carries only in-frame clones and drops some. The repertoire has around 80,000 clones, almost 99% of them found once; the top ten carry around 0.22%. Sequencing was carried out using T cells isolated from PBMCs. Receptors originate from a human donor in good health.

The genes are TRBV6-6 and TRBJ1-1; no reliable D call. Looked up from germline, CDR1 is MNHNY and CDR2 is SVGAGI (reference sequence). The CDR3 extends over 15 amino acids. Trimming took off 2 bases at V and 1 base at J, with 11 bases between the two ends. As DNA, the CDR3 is TGTGCCAGCAGTTACGAGGGAGTCCCGAACACTGAAGCTTTCTTT. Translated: CASSYEGVPNTEAFF.

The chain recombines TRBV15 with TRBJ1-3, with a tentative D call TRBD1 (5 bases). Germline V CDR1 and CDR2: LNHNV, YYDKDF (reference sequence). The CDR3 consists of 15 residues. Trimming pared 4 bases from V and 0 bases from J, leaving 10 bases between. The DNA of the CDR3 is TGTGCCACCAGCAAGGGGAGGGTCTCTGGAAACACCATATATTTT. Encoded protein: CATSKGRVSGNTIYF.

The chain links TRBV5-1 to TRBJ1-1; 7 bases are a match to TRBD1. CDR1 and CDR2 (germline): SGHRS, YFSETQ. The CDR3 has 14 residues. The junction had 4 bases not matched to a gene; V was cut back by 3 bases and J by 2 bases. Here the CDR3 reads CASSWGTANTEAFF. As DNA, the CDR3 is TGCGCCAGCAGCTGGGGGACAGCAAACACTGAAGCTTTCTTT.

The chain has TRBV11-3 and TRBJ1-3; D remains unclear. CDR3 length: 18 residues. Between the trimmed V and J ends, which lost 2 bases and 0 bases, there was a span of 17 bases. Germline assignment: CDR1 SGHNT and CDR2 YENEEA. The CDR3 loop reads CASSLRRASSSSGNTIYF. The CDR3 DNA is TGTGCCAGCAGCTTAAGGAGGGCTTCTTCGAGCTCTGGAAACACCATATATTTT.

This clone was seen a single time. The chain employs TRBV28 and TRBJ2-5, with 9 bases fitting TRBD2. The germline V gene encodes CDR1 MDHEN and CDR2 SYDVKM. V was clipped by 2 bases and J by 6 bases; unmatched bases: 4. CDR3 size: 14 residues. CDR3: CASSLIAGVQTQYF. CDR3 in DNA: TGTGCCAGCAGTTTAATAGCGGGAGTGCAGACCCAGTACTTC.

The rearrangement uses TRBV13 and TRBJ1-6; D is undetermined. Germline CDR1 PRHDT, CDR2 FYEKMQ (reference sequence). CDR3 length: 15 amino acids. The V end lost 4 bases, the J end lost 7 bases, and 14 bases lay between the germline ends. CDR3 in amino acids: CASSYFTEGNSPLHF. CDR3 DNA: TGTGCCAGCAGCTATTTTACCGAGGGAAATTCACCCCTCCACTTT.

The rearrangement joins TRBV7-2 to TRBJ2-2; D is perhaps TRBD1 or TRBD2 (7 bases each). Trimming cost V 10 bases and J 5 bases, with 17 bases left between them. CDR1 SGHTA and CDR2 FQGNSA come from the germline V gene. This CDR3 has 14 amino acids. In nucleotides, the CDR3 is TGTGCCACCAGGGGGGGGTCGCGAACCGGGGAGCTGTTTTTT. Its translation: CATRGGSRTGELFF.

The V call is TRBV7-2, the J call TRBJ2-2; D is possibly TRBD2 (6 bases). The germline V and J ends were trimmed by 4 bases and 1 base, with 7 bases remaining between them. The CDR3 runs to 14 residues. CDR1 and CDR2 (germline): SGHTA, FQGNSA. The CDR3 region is CASSSGLNTGELFF. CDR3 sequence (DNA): TGTGCCAGCAGCTCGGGACTGAACACCGGGGAGCTGTTTTTT.

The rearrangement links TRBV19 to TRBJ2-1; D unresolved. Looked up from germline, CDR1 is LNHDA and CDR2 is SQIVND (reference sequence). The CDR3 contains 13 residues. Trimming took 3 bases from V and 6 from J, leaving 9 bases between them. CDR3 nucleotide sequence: TGTGCCAGTAGTATCATAGTCGCCAATGAGCAGTTCTTC. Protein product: CASSIIVANEQFF. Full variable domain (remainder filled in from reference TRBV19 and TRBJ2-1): DGGITQSPKYLFRKEGQNVTLSCEQNLNHDAMYWYRQDPGQGLRLIYYSQIVNDFQKGDIAEGYSVSREKKESFPLTVTSAQKNPTAFYLCASSIIVANEQFFGPGTRLTVL.

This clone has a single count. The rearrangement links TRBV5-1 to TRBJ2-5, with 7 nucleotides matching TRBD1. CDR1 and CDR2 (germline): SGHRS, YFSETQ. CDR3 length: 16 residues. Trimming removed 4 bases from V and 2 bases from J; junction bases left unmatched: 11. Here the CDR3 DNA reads TGCGCCAGCAGCCTTACCAAGGACAGGATTCAAGAGACCCAGTACTTC. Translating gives CASSLTKDRIQETQYF.

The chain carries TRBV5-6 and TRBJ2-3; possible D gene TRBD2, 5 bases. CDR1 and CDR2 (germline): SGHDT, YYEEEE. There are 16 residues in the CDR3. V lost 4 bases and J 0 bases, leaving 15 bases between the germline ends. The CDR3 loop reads CASSLGTGFSTDTQYF. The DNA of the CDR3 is TGTGCCAGCAGCCTCGGAACGGGGTTTAGCACAGATACGCAGTATTTT. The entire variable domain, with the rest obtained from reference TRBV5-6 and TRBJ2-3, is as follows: DAGVTQSPTHLIKTRGQQVTLRCSPKSGHDTVSWYQQALGQGPQFIFQYYEEEERQRGNFPDRFSGHQFPNYSSELNVNALLLGDSALYLCASSLGTGFSTDTQYFGPGTRLTVL.

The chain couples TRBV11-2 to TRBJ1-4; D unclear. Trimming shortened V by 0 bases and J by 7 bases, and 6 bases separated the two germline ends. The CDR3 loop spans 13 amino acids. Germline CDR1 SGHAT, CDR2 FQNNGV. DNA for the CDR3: TGTGCCAGCAGCTTAGATCTGCGTGAAAAACTGTTTTTT. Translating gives CASSLDLREKLFF.

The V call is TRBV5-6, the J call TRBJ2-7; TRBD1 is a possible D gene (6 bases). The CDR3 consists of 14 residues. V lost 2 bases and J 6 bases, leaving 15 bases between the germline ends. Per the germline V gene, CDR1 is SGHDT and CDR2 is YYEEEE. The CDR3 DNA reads TGTGCCAGCAGCTTACAGGGCTCATCGGGCGAGCAGTACTTC. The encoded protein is CASSLQGSSGEQYF. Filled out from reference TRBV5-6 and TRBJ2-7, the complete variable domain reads DAGVTQSPTHLIKTRGQQVTLRCSPKSGHDTVSWYQQALGQGPQFIFQYYEEEERQRGNFPDRFSGHQFPNYSSELNVNALLLGDSALYLCASSLQGSSGEQYFGPGTRLTVT.

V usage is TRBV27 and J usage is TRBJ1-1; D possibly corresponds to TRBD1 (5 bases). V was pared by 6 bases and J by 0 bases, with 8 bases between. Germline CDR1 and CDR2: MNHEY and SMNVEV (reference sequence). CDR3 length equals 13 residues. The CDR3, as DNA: TGTGCCAGCAGCCAGACAGTGAACACTGAAGCTTTCTTT. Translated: CASSQTVNTEAFF.

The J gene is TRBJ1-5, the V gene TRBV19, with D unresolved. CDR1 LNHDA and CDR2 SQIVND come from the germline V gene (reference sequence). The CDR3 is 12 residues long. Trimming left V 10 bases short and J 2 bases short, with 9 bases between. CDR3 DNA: TGTGCCACCTCGGCGGGCAATCAGCCCCAGCATTTT. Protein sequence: CATSAGNQPQHF.

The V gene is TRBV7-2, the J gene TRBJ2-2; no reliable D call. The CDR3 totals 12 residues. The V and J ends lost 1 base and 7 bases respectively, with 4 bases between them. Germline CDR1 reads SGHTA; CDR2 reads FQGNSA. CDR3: CASSLGVGELFF. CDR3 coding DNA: TGTGCCAGCAGCTTAGGAGTCGGGGAGCTGTTTTTT.

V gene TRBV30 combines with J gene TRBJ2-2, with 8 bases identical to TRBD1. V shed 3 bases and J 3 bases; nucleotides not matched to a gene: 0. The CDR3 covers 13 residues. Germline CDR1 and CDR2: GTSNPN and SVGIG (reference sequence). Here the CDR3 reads CAWRDRDTGELFF. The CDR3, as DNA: TGTGCCTGGAGGGACAGGGACACCGGGGAGCTGTTTTTT. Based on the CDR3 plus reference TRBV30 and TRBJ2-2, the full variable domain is SQTIHQWPATLVQPVGSPLSLECTVEGTSNPNLYWYRQAAGRGLQLLFYSVGIGQISSEVPQNLSASRPQDRQFILSSKKLLLSDSGFYLCAWRDRDTGELFFGEGSRLTVL.

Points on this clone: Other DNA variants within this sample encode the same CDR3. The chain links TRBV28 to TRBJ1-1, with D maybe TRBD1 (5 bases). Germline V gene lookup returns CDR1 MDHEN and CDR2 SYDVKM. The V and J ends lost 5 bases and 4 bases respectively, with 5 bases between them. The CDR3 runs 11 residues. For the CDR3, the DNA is TGTGCCAGCAGTCAGGGCACTGAAGCTTTCTTT. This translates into CASSQGTEAFF.

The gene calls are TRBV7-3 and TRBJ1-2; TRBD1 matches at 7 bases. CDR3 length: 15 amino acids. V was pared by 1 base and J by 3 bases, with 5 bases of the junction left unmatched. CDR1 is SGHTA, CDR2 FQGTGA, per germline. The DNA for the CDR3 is TGTGCCAGCAGCTTAAGGTCAGGGGGTCACTATGGCTACACCTTC. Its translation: CASSLRSGGHYGYTF.

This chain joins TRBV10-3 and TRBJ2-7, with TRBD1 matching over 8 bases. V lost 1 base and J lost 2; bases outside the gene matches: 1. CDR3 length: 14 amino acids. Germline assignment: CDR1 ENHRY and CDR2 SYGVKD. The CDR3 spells CAISEWDRTYEQYF. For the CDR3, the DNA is TGTGCCATCAGTGAGTGGGACAGGACCTACGAGCAGTACTTC.

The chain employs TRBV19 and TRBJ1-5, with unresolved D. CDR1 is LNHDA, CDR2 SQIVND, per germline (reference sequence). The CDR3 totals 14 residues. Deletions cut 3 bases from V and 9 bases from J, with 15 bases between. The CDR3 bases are TGTGCCAGTAGTATTTCGGACCGCGCGGGGCCCCAGCATTTT. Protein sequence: CASSISDRAGPQHF.

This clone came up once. DNA of the CDR3: TGTGCCAGCAGTGAATCCTGGGGCCGCGGTGGCTACACCTTC. Its translation is CASSESWGRGGYTF. This rearrangement joins TRBV2 to TRBJ1-2; perhaps TRBD1 as D (5 bases). Trimming pared 2 bases from V and 7 bases from J, leaving 14 bases between. Germline V gene data show CDR1 as SNHLY and CDR2 as FYNNEI. The length of the CDR3 is 14 residues.

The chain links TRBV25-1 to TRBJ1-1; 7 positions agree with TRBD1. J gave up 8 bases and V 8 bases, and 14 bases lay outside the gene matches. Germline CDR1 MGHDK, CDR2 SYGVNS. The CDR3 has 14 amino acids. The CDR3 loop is CASLNDREWAEAFF. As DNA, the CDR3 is TGTGCCAGCCTCAACGACAGGGAATGGGCCGAAGCTTTCTTT.

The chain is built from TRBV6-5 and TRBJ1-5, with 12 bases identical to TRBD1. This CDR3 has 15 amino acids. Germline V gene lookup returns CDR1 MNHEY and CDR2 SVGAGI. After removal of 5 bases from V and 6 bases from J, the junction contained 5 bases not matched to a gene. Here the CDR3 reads CASSRDRGHGQPQHF. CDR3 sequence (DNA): TGTGCCAGCAGTAGGGACAGGGGGCATGGTCAGCCCCAGCATTTT.

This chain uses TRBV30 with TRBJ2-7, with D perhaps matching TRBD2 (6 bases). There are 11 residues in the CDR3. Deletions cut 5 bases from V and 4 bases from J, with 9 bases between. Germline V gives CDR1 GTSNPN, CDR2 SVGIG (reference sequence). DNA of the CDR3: TGTGCCTGGCAGGAGGGGTACGAGCAGTACTTC. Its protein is CAWQEGYEQYF.

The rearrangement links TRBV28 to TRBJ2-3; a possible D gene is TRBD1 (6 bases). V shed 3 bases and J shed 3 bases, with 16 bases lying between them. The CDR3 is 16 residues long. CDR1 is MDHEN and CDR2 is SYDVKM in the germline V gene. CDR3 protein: CASSFMGQGKTDTQYF. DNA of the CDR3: TGTGCCAGCAGTTTCATGGGGCAGGGGAAGACAGATACGCAGTATTTT.

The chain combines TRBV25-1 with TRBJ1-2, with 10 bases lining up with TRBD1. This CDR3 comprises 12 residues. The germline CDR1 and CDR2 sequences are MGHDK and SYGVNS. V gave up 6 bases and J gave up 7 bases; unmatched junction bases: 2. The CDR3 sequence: CASRGTGVGYTF. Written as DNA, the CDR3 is TGTGCCAGCAGAGGGACAGGGGTTGGCTACACCTTC.

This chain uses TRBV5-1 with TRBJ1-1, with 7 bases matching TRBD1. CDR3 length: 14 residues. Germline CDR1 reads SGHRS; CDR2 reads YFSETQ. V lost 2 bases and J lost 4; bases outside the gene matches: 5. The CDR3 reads CASSLNRGSTEAFF. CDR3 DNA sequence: TGCGCCAGCAGCTTAAACAGGGGTAGCACTGAAGCTTTCTTT.

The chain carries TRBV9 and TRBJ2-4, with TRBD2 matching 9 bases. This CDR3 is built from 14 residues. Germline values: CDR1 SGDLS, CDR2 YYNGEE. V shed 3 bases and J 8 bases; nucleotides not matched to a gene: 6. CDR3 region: CASSALAGADIQYF. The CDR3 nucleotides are TGTGCCAGCAGCGCATTAGCGGGAGCAGACATTCAGTACTTC.

The CDR3 DNA follows: TGCGCCAGCAGCCCATTACTAGCGGGAGAGGGGAATGAGCAGTTCTTC. Its translation: CASSPLLAGEGNEQFF. The J gene is TRBJ2-1, the V gene TRBV4-3; 11 bases line up with TRBD2. This CDR3 is built from 16 residues. Per the germline V gene, CDR1 is LGHNA and CDR2 is YSLEER. V lost 4 bases to trimming and J lost 7 bases; unmatched junction nucleotides: 9.